Sequencing of this T cell receptor (beta chain) was carried out in a study of T cell changes during pregnancy in multiple sclerosis. Concerning this clone itself: One end of the junction varies from germline; a read error may be responsible.

Method: immunoSEQ multiplex PCR; TCRdb's copy keeps in-frame clones and lacks some. The profile shows 79,000 or so clones, around 94% of them singletons. The receptor comes from a female donor with multiple sclerosis, enrolled in a pregnancy study. Sequenced here: CD4+ T cells from peripheral blood mononuclear cells, sampled before pregnancy.

The CDR3 DNA follows: TGTGCCAGCAGTTTAGGACAGACGAATACAGAGACCCAGTACTTC. It yields the protein CASSLGQTNTETQYF. The J gene is TRBJ2-5, the V gene TRBV11-3, with D perhaps TRBD1 (6 bases). The germline gives CDR1 SGHNT, CDR2 YENEEA. The CDR3 consists of 15 residues.